The rows below give T cell receptor beta chains drawn from one sample of a study of patients and donors after allogeneic stem cell transplantation. TCRdb re-called the RT-PCR reads through MiXCR, storing one row per CDR3 protein. This sample carries about a million distinct CDR3 sequences, more than 15% of them seen once, and the ten largest clones take under 6.5%. The sequenced sample consisted of blood, either unsorted or a sorted T cell fraction (not recorded which). The source of these receptors is a human donor who was either an allogeneic HSCT recipient or a stem cell or donor lymphocyte infusion donor (not recorded which). It is not recorded whose cells these are; they may come from a transplant donor. Each CDR3 is given without its conserved first and last residue. The order of the fields is J gene, V gene, CDR3 protein.

TRBJ1-1,TRBV3-1,ASSQDGLPNTEAF
TRBJ2-7,TRBV6-2/TRBV6-3,ASSYSGRVQDEQY
TRBJ2-5,TRBV11-2,ASSPPLAGGHLWQY
TRBJ2-7,TRBV12-3/TRBV12-4,ASSTRTGIYEQY
TRBJ2-7,TRBV6-2/TRBV6-3,ASSYGGGEQY
TRBJ1-5,TRBV20-1,SARVVGDGNQPQH
TRBJ2-1,TRBV4-1,ASSLEGRSSNEQF
TRBJ2-7,TRBV20-1,SAFKPGLAEYEQY
TRBJ2-7,TRBV9,ASSVEAADEQY
TRBJ2-5,TRBV12-3/TRBV12-4,ASSLGGREETQY
TRBJ2-3,TRBV29-1,SVEKGQGKVDTQY
TRBJ2-7,TRBV20-1,SAPLSRLGYEQY
TRBJ1-1,TRBV9,ASSVAPRWTADEAF
TRBJ2-7,TRBV5-6,ASSQTGGGSYEQY
TRBJ1-3,TRBV15,ATSRGGLANSGNTIY
TRBJ2-3,TRBV10-3,AISESGGTSREDTQY
TRBJ1-5,TRBV6-6,ASSQQSNQPQH
TRBJ1-1,TRBV6-5,ASSYSEGWNTEAF
TRBJ2-3,TRBV13,ASSLLQGSLADTQY
TRBJ2-3,TRBV12-3/TRBV12-4,ASTFTTTDTQY
TRBJ2-1,TRBV7-9,ASSLAKSFLDEQF
TRBJ1-2,TRBV20-1,SATRRRGGGYGYT
TRBJ1-4,TRBV10-3,AIRADTAPSTNEKLF
TRBJ2-1,TRBV10-3,AISGRDKLYNEQF
TRBJ2-5,TRBV5-5,ASSLAAGLETQY
TRBJ2-1,TRBV7-3,ASSATWDSASSYNEQF